Presented here are 4 T cell receptor beta chains from one specimen sequenced in a study of T cells in Graves' hyperthyroidism and ophthalmopathy. RNA transcripts yielded amplified TCR beta CDR3 regions. The study used the HTBI primer set for a first-round RT-PCR of the TCR CDR3. MiXCR was run by TCRdb on the multiplex PCR reads, yielding one entry per CDR3 protein. The table shows 160,000 or so distinct CDR3 sequences, with roughly 9.4% occurring only once. The specimen was blood. Receptors originate from a woman in her late teens or twenties with Graves' hyperthyroidism that later progressed to Graves' ophthalmopathy.

This sequence joins TRBV7-9 and TRBJ2-3; D not certain. This CDR3 comprises 15 residues. Germline CDR1 SEHNR, CDR2 FQNEAQ (reference sequence). V lost 0 bases and J lost 2, with 9 bases in between. The CDR3 spells CASSLAPGFTDTQYF. CDR3 nucleotides: TGTGCCAGCAGCTTAGCTCCGGGTTTCACAGATACGCAGTATTTT.

This clonotype was observed a few times. This rearrangement joins TRBV4-1 to TRBJ1-5; D gene unclear. In germline, CDR1 is MGHRA, CDR2 YSYEKL. The V and J ends lost 3 bases and 0 bases respectively, with 6 bases between them. The CDR3 contains 14 residues. The CDR3 bases are TGCGCCAGCAGCCAGACGAATAGCAATCAGCCCCAGCATTTT. It codes for CASSQTNSNQPQHF.

This clonotype was found many times. The V gene is TRBV20-1, the J gene TRBJ1-4; 8 bases are a match to TRBD1. After removal of 5 bases from V and 10 bases from J, the junction contained 3 bases not matched to a gene. Germline V gives CDR1 DFQATT, CDR2 SNEGSKA (reference sequence). The length of the CDR3 is 11 residues. The CDR3 DNA reads TGCAGTGCTGCTACAGGGGGAAAACTGTTTTTT. Translating gives CSAATGGKLFF.

The sample holds many counts of this clonotype. The V and J genes are TRBV28 and TRBJ1-5, with D tentatively TRBD1 (5 bases). The CDR3 spans 17 residues. V lost 6 bases, J lost 1 base, and 19 bases lay in between. The V gene's germline CDR1 is MDHEN and CDR2 SYDVKM. The CDR3 reads CASSSPWGRKSNQPQHF. CDR3 bases: TGTGCCAGCAGCTCACCCTGGGGCAGGAAAAGCAATCAGCCCCAGCATTTT.